This T cell receptor beta chain was documented in a study of spatial heterogeneity in lung cancer. One entry per CDR3 protein results from TCRdb running MiXCR on the 5' RACE reads. The data show approximately 22,000 distinct CDR3 sequences, about 4.6% seen once. Of note for this clonotype: The antigen is not known.

Indicated time point: sample taken at primary tumor resection. Without sorting, whole RNA was sequenced from tumor, nontumor lung or frozen PBMC. The V gene lost 6 bases and the J gene lost 5 bases, with 8 bases spanning the gap. There are 12 residues in the CDR3. CDR1 SEHNR and CDR2 FQNEAQ come from the germline V gene (reference sequence). Study outcomes and limitations: Ubiquitous expanded tumor TCRs were seen in blood more at resection than at follow-up.

This receptor was obtained from a male donor with early-stage non-small cell lung cancer. This specimen consisted of PBMCs, obtained at surgery. The rearrangement links TRBV7-9 to TRBJ1-5; no firm D call. The CDR3 region is CASSGGHQPQHF. CDR3 coding DNA: TGTGCCAGCAGTGGCGGACATCAGCCCCAGCATTTT.